This TCR beta chain was profiled in a study of tumor and adjacent non-tumor tissue in lung cancer. As for the study in general: Each sample yielded roughly 4.2 million productive TCRbeta reads on average. Study-wide results and limits: TCR diversity was significantly greater in tumor than normal lung tissue.

CDR1 MDHEN and CDR2 SYDVKM come from the germline V gene. CDR3 length: 15 amino acids. The template was RNA from unsorted bulk tissue. Details on this clonotype: Its target is unknown. The CDR3 does not end in the conserved phenylalanine or tryptophan, so this is likely a read error.

Three rounds of nested PCR, following a modified ARM-PCR protocol, produced the TCRbeta library. TCRdb passed the multiplex PCR reads through MiXCR, listing each CDR3 protein once. The table includes 78,000 or so distinct CDR3 sequences, around 86% detected once. This chain uses TRBV28 with TRBJ2-7; 11 bases match TRBD1. Sequenced sample: lung tumor tissue. The TCR originated in a woman aged 50 to 65 with non-small cell lung cancer. CDR3 sequence (DNA): TGTGGCACCCTGAAACCGGGACAGGGGGAGTACGAGCAGTACCTC. Its translation: CGTLKPGQGEYEQYL.